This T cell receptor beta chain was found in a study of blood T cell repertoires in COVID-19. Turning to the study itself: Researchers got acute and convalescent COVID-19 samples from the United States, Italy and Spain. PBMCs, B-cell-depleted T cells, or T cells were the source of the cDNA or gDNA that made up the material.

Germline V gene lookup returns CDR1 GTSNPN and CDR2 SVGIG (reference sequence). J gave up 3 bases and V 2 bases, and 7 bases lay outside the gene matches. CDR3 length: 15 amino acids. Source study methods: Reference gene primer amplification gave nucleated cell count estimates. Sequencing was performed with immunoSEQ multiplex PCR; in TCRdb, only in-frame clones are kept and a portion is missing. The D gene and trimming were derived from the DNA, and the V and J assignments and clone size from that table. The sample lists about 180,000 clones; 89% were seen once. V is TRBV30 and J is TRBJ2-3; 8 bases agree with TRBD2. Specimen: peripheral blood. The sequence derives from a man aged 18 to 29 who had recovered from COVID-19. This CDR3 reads CAWSRDSGRTDTQYF. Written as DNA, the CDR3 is TGTGCCTGGAGTCGTGACAGCGGGAGAACAGATACGCAGTATTTT. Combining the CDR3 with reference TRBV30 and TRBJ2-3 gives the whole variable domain SQTIHQWPATLVQPVGSPLSLECTVEGTSNPNLYWYRQAAGRGLQLLFYSVGIGQISSEVPQNLSASRPQDRQFILSSKKLLLSDSGFYLCAWSRDSGRTDTQYFGPGTRLTVL.